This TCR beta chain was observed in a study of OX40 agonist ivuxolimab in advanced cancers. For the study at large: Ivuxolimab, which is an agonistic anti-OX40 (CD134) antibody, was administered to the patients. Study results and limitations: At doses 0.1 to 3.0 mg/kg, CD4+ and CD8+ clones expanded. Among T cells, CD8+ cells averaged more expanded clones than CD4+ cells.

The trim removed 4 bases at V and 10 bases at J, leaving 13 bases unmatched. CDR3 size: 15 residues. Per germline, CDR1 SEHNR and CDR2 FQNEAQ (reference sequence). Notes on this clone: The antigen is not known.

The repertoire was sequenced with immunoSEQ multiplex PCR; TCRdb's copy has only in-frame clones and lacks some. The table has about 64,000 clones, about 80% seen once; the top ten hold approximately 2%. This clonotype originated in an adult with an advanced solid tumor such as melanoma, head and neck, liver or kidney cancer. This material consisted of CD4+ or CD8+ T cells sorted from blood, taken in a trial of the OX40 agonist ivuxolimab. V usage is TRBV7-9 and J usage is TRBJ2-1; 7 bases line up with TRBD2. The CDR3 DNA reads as TGTGCCAGCAGCTGGGGACGGAGGACTAGGAAGGAGCAGTTCTTC. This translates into CASSWGRRTRKEQFF.